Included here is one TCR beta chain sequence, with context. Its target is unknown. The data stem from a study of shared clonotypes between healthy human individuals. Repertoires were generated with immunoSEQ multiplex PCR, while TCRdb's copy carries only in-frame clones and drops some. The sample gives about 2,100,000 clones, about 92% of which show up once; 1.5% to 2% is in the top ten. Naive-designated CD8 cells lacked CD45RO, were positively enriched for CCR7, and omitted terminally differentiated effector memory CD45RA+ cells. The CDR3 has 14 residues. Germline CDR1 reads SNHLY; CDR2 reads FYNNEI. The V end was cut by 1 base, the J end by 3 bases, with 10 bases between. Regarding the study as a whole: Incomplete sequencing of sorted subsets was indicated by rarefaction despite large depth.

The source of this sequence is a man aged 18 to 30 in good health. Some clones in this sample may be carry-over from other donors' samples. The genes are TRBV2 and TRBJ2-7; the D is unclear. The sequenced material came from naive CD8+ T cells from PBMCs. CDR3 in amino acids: CASSEGPANYEQYF. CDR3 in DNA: TGTGCCAGCAGTGAAGGTCCAGCCAACTACGAGCAGTACTTC.